Shown below are 32 T cell receptor beta chains from a single sample sequenced in a study of technical replicates of blood from a few donors. The table came from immunoSEQ multiplex PCR; TCRdb's copy has only in-frame clones and leaves some out. The repertoire consists of approximately 89,000 clones, with approximately 96% occurring once and the leading ten covering 0.2% to 0.25%. Sequences were obtained from T cells isolated from PBMCs. These receptors all come from a human donor in good health.

The chain joins TRBV7-9 to TRBJ1-2; D not resolved. Trimming stripped 4 bases from V and 4 bases from J, with 13 bases between. This CDR3 spans 14 amino acids. In germline, CDR1 is SEHNR, CDR2 FQNEAQ (reference sequence). The CDR3: CASSSAGLFYGYTF. The DNA of the CDR3 is TGTGCCAGCAGCTCAGCCGGACTGTTCTATGGCTACACCTTC. The full variable domain, rest sourced from reference TRBV7-9 and TRBJ1-2, is DTGVSQNPRHKITKRGQNVTFRCDPISEHNRLYWYRQTLGQGPEFLTYFQNEAQLEKSRLLSDRFSAERPKGSFSTLEIQRTEQGDSAMYLCASSSAGLFYGYTFGSGTRLTVV.

Only a few counts were recorded for this clone. The rearrangement joins TRBV7-9 to TRBJ1-4; no definite D call. The CDR3 contains 15 residues. Trimming cost V 3 bases and J 0 bases, with 8 bases left between them. Germline V CDR1 and CDR2: SEHNR, FQNEAQ (reference sequence). The CDR3 coding sequence is TGTGCCAGCAGCTTCAAAAGCGCAACTAATGAAAAACTGTTTTTT. It codes for CASSFKSATNEKLFF.

This clone has only one observation. The V and J genes are TRBV7-6 and TRBJ2-1; D perhaps matches TRBD2 (7 bases). The CDR3 consists of 15 residues. Looked up from germline, CDR1 is SGHVS and CDR2 is FNYEAQ. Trimming cost V 5 bases and J 3 bases, with 14 bases left between them. CDR3 bases: TGTGCCAGCAGCCGATCGGGGGGCGGCTACAATGAGCAGTTCTTC. This codes for CASSRSGGGYNEQFF.

The chain has TRBV5-1 and TRBJ1-1; tentatively, D is TRBD1 (6 bases). There are 14 residues in the CDR3. Trimming cost V 4 bases and J 0 bases, with 10 bases left between them. CDR1 and CDR2 (germline): SGHRS, YFSETQ. The CDR3 spells CASSSRDMNTEAFF. The CDR3 DNA follows: TGCGCCAGCAGCAGCCGGGACATGAACACTGAAGCTTTCTTT.

The chain links TRBV5-4 to TRBJ1-2; D not resolved. Germline V gene data show CDR1 as SGHNT and CDR2 as YYREEE (reference sequence). Trimming removed 0 bases from V and 8 bases from J, with 17 bases in between. This CDR3 spans 15 amino acids. CDR3 DNA sequence: TGTGCCAGCAGCTTGGACATGATGGTTAACCACGGCTACACCTTC. Translated, it gives CASSLDMMVNHGYTF.

The count of this clone is one. V is TRBV11-2 and J is TRBJ2-3; 10 bases map to TRBD2. This CDR3 comprises 16 residues. Germline values: CDR1 SGHAT, CDR2 FQNNGV. The V segment lost 0 bases and the J segment 6 bases; nucleotides outside the gene matches: 6. The CDR3 here is CASSLELAGDSDTQYF. The CDR3 DNA follows: TGTGCCAGCAGCTTAGAGCTAGCGGGAGATTCTGATACGCAGTATTTT. The full variable domain, in which reference TRBV11-2 and TRBJ2-3 provide the parts outside the CDR3, is EAGVAQSPRYKIIEKRQSVAFWCNPISGHATLYWYQQILGQGPKLLIQFQNNGVVDDSQLPKDRFSAERLKGVDSTLKIQPAKLEDSAVYLCASSLELAGDSDTQYFGPGTRLTVL.

The chain has TRBV6-5 and TRBJ1-6; D gene unclear. Between the trimmed V and J ends, which lost 8 bases and 10 bases, there was a span of 15 bases. This CDR3 has 13 residues. Germline-derived CDR1 and CDR2 are MNHEY and SVGAGI. The CDR3 reads CASQASRGSPLHF. The CDR3 DNA follows: TGTGCCAGCCAGGCCAGCAGAGGGTCACCCCTCCACTTT.

The chain couples TRBV10-3 to TRBJ2-1; no firm D call. CDR1 is ENHRY, CDR2 SYGVKD, per germline. The CDR3 covers 13 residues. V shed 10 bases and J shed 3 bases, with 13 bases lying between them. This CDR3 is CATASMGYNEQFF. The CDR3 region has the DNA TGTGCCACCGCTAGTATGGGCTACAATGAGCAGTTCTTC.

This chain links TRBV6-1 with TRBJ1-1; no clear D. Germline CDR1 MNHNS, CDR2 SASEGT. The CDR3 is 14 residues long. Trimming took off 2 bases at V and 2 bases at J, with 9 bases between the two ends. The chain's CDR3 is CASSESQPNTEAFF. The CDR3 DNA sequence: TGTGCCAGCAGTGAATCACAGCCTAACACTGAAGCTTTCTTT.

This sequence joins TRBV15 and TRBJ2-5; tentatively, D is TRBD2 (5 bases). There are 13 residues in the CDR3. Per germline, CDR1 LNHNV and CDR2 YYDKDF (reference sequence). The V and J ends lost 1 base and 3 bases respectively, with 6 bases between them. The CDR3 spells CATSRAGEETQYF. The CDR3 DNA reads TGTGCCACCAGCAGAGCCGGGGAAGAGACCCAGTACTTC.

This clone was seen only once. The chain links TRBV6-5 to TRBJ1-2; possibly TRBD1 for D (5 bases). The CDR3 sequence is 15 residues long. Germline CDR1 and CDR2: MNHEY and SVGAGI. V was clipped by 2 bases and J by 6 bases, with 16 bases between them. The CDR3 DNA reads TGTGCCAGCAGTTACGCCGCGACGGGGGTGAATGGCTACACCTTC. Protein sequence: CASSYAATGVNGYTF.

The chain combines TRBV6-6 with TRBJ1-4; 7 nucleotides line up with TRBD1. V lost 5 bases to trimming and J lost 3 bases; unmatched junction nucleotides: 3. The CDR3 sequence is 14 residues long. Per the germline V gene, CDR1 is MNHNY and CDR2 is SVGAGI (reference sequence). CDR3 amino acids: CASSPTGSNEKLFF. The CDR3 DNA sequence: TGTGCCAGCAGTCCGACAGGGTCTAATGAAAAACTGTTTTTT.

CDR3 protein: CASSFRGQTNTGELFF. The CDR3 nucleotides read TGCGCCAGCAGCTTTCGAGGGCAGACAAACACCGGGGAGCTGTTTTTT. The rearrangement joins TRBV5-1 to TRBJ2-2; possibly TRBD2 for D (5 bases). With 2 bases removed from V and 2 bases from J, the gap between germline ends came to 13 bases. Germline V CDR1 and CDR2: SGHRS, YFSETQ. This CDR3 contains 16 residues.

The rearrangement links TRBV6-4 to TRBJ1-4, with TRBD1 matching over 10 bases. With V trimmed by 2 bases and J by 5 bases, 5 bases remained unmatched. Germline assignment: CDR1 MRHNA and CDR2 SNTAGT. The CDR3 sequence is 16 residues long. The CDR3 bases are TGTGCCAGCAGTGACGGAAAGGGACAGGGGAATGAAAAACTGTTTTTT. Translating gives CASSDGKGQGNEKLFF.

The chain is built from TRBV19 and TRBJ1-4; D gene ambiguous. Germline V gene data show CDR1 as LNHDA and CDR2 as SQIVND (reference sequence). The CDR3 is 15 amino acids. V was pared by 3 bases and J by 8 bases, with 16 bases between. DNA for the CDR3: TGTGCCAGTAGTATCTTTTTGGGGTCGGGGGAAAAACTGTTTTTT. It codes for CASSIFLGSGEKLFF.

The CDR3 DNA sequence: TGTGCCAGCAGCCCGAGAGACTCTGGGGCCAACGTCCTGACTTTC. Protein: CASSPRDSGANVLTF. The chain joins TRBV4-2 to TRBJ2-6; no reliable D call. CDR1 LGHNA and CDR2 YNFKEQ come from the germline V gene. Trimming removed 4 bases at V and 0 bases at J, with 7 bases between. The CDR3 contains 15 residues.

The rearrangement uses TRBV10-1 and TRBJ2-2; tentative D call: TRBD2 (6 bases). The V gene's germline CDR1 is WNHNN and CDR2 SYGVQD (reference sequence). There are 16 residues in the CDR3. Trimming took 1 base from V and 2 from J, leaving 11 bases between them. CDR3 protein: CASSEWGGRNTGELFF. CDR3 sequence (DNA): TGCGCCAGCAGTGAGTGGGGAGGCCGAAACACCGGGGAGCTGTTTTTT.

The V gene is TRBV19, the J gene TRBJ2-3; a possible D gene is TRBD1 (6 bases). The CDR3 runs 16 residues. In germline, CDR1 is LNHDA, CDR2 SQIVND (reference sequence). V lost 5 bases and J lost 2, with 17 bases in between. The CDR3 is CASSLSPGHITDTQYF. The CDR3 DNA sequence: TGTGCCAGTAGTTTATCGCCGGGACATATCACAGATACGCAGTATTTT.

This chain joins TRBV30 and TRBJ1-2; no reliable D call. With 5 bases removed from V and 4 bases from J, the gap between germline ends came to 11 bases. Germline CDR1 and CDR2: GTSNPN and SVGIG (reference sequence). The CDR3 loop spans 12 amino acids. The CDR3, as DNA: TGTGCCTGGGGGGAGAAAGTCTATGGCTACACCTTC. Amino acid sequence: CAWGEKVYGYTF.

Points on this clone: The same CDR3 arises from other DNA sequences in this sample as well. The chain is built from TRBV7-2 and TRBJ1-1; D is unresolved. Germline V CDR1 and CDR2: SGHTA, FQGNSA. The CDR3 contains 13 residues. Trimming took off 1 base at V and 4 bases at J, with 7 bases between the two ends. CDR3 sequence reads: CASSLGGGTEAFF. The DNA for the CDR3 is TGTGCCAGCAGCTTAGGTGGCGGCACTGAAGCTTTCTTT.

V is TRBV29-1 and J is TRBJ1-4; 11 bases fit TRBD1. The CDR3 is 16 residues long. Per the germline V gene, CDR1 is SQVTM and CDR2 is ANQGSEA. V was clipped by 3 bases and J by 6 bases; unmatched bases: 9. The CDR3 loop reads CSVESLGQGEDEKLFF. For the CDR3, the DNA is TGCAGCGTTGAGAGTTTGGGACAGGGGGAGGATGAAAAACTGTTTTTT.

CDR3 sequence reads: CASSLGWDRDGYTF. CDR3 coding DNA: TGCGCCAGCAGCTTGGGCTGGGACAGGGATGGCTACACCTTC. This chain links TRBV5-1 with TRBJ1-2; 9 nucleotides agree with TRBD1. This CDR3 region has 14 residues. V was pared by 0 bases and J by 6 bases, with 3 bases of the junction left unmatched. In germline, CDR1 is SGHRS, CDR2 YFSETQ.

This rearrangement joins TRBV5-4 to TRBJ2-7, with TRBD1 matching 10 bases. Germline V CDR1 and CDR2: SGHNT, YYREEE (reference sequence). Trimming removed 4 bases from V and 4 bases from J; junction bases left unmatched: 5. The CDR3 covers 14 residues. In DNA form, the CDR3 reads TGTGCCAGCAGCCCCGGGACAGGGGATTACGAGCAGTACTTC. Amino acid sequence: CASSPGTGDYEQYF.

V usage is TRBV23-1 and J usage is TRBJ1-5; D perhaps matches TRBD1 (5 bases). TRBV23-1 is placed among ORFs of uncertain function. The ends were cut back, 2 bases at V and 0 bases at J, with 8 bases in the middle. CDR3 length: 15 residues. Here the CDR3 DNA reads TGCGCCAGCAGTCAAGCCCAGGGTAGCAATCAGCCCCAGCATTTT. Translating it yields CASSQAQGSNQPQHF.

This chain uses TRBV25-1 with TRBJ2-2, with unresolved D. The V end was cut by 5 bases, the J end by 0 bases, with 4 bases between. This CDR3 region has 13 residues. Germline CDR1 MGHDK, CDR2 SYGVNS. This CDR3 is CASSLPNTGELFF. In DNA form, the CDR3 reads TGTGCCAGCAGTCTCCCGAACACCGGGGAGCTGTTTTTT.

The gene calls are TRBV7-6 and TRBJ2-7, with a possible D match to TRBD2 (5 bases). CDR3 size: 14 residues. Germline values: CDR1 SGHVS, CDR2 FNYEAQ. The V and J ends lost 1 base and 7 bases respectively, with 14 bases between them. This CDR3 reads CASSLDGGSGEQYF. Written as DNA, the CDR3 is TGTGCCAGCAGCTTAGACGGAGGCTCTGGTGAGCAGTACTTC.

The rearrangement joins TRBV14 to TRBJ1-4; weak D call: TRBD1 (5 bases). CDR3 length: 15 amino acids. Germline V lookup: CDR1 SGHDN, CDR2 FVKESK. Trimming took 4 bases from V and 5 from J, leaving 14 bases between them. CDR3 DNA sequence: TGTGCCAGCAGCCCCGTGGGGGGGATAAATGAAAAACTGTTTTTT. Translated, it gives CASSPVGGINEKLFF.

V is TRBV6-5 and J is TRBJ1-2, with D hard to call. The germline V and J ends were trimmed by 10 bases and 3 bases, with 9 bases remaining between them. CDR1 MNHEY and CDR2 SVGAGI come from the germline V gene. This CDR3 comprises 11 residues. In DNA, the CDR3 is TGTGCCACCCTCCAGGACTATGGCTACACCTTC. Translated, it gives CATLQDYGYTF.

The genes are TRBV30 and TRBJ2-2; 12 nucleotides align to TRBD2. This CDR3 spans 19 amino acids. J gave up 3 bases and V 8 bases, and 19 bases lay outside the gene matches. The germline V gene has CDR1 GTSNPN and CDR2 SVGIG (reference sequence). The CDR3 spells CATPRRLAGGSWHTGELFF. CDR3 DNA: TGTGCCACCCCACGAAGGCTAGCGGGGGGGTCCTGGCACACCGGGGAGCTGTTTTTT.

In its sample, this clone was seen once. This chain joins TRBV6-1 and TRBJ1-5; possible D gene TRBD1, 5 bases. Germline V gene data show CDR1 as MNHNS and CDR2 as SASEGT. The CDR3 spans 15 residues. V was shortened by 8 bases and J by 7 bases, with 21 bases between the two germline ends. CDR3 sequence (DNA): TGTGCCAGCGCCACTATCGACAGTCCAGGGCAGCCCCAGCATTTT. This sequence encodes CASATIDSPGQPQHF.

The chain carries TRBV7-3 and TRBJ1-6; TRBD1 is a possible D gene (5 bases). From germline, CDR1 is SGHTA and CDR2 FQGTGA. The CDR3 runs to 15 residues. Trimming removed 1 base from V and 6 bases from J, with 10 bases in between. The CDR3: CASSLSGTGNSPLHF. The CDR3 nucleotides are TGTGCCAGCAGCTTAAGCGGGACGGGTAATTCACCCCTCCACTTT.

The rearrangement joins TRBV7-6 to TRBJ2-3, with TRBD2 identical over 12 bases. The V and J ends lost 5 bases and 0 bases, in that order; junction bases with no gene match: 9. The CDR3 is made up of 18 amino acids. CDR1 and CDR2 from the germline V gene are SGHVS and FNYEAQ. In nucleotides, the CDR3 is TGTGCCAGCAGCAGAATGGGACTAGCGGGTACTAGCACAGATACGCAGTATTTT. As protein: CASSRMGLAGTSTDTQYF.